Ten or more counts support the clone carrying this T cell receptor beta chain. The antigen remains unidentified. Unique molecular identifiers tagged individual cDNA molecules. TCRdb reanalysed the 5' RACE reads using MiXCR and keeps one entry per CDR3 protein. The sample includes approximately 39,000 distinct CDR3 sequences, about 9.3% seen only once; the top ten take less than 15%. The data were obtained in a study of early T cells in non-severe SARS-CoV-2 infection. The overall study: From unsorted whole blood, bulk RNA was sequenced, and the chains remained unpaired.

The CDR3 is 11 residues long. The germline V and J ends were trimmed by 1 base and 6 bases, with 4 bases remaining between them. Overall study results and limits: Private and CD4 specificities were missed by VDJdb matching, skewed to anti-spike CD8.

The sequenced material came from whole blood. The TCR originated in an adult who was a healthcare worker with PCR-confirmed SARS-CoV-2 infection or an uninfected control (not recorded which). This rearrangement joins TRBV12-3 or TRBV12-4 to TRBJ2-7; no firm D call. CDR3 coding DNA: TGTGCCAGCAGTTTAGGGGGCGAGCAGTACTTC. This codes for CASSLGGEQYF.